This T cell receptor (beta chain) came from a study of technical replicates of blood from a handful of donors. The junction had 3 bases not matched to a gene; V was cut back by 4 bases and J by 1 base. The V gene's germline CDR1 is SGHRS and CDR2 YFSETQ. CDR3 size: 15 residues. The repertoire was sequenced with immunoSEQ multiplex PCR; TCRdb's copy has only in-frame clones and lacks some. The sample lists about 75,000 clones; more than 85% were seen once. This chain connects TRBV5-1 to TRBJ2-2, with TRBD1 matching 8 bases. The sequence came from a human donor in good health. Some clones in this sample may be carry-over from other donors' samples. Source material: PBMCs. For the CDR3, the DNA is TGCGCCAGCAGCGGAGGGACAGGGAACACCGGGGAGCTGTTTTTT. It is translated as CASSGGTGNTGELFF.